The TCR beta chain described here comes from a study of T cell responses to AZD1222 COVID-19 vaccine. Notes on the study in general: Most donors were white British and more were female, and clonal diversity was possibly underestimated. Among vaccine-associated CD4 TCRs, coverage spanned spike, with dominance at 160-218 and 743-854.

The CDR3 has 16 amino acids. With 3 bases clipped from V and 1 base from J, the junction kept 10 bases outside the gene matches. Germline V gene data show CDR1 as DFQATT and CDR2 as SNEGSKA (reference sequence). To note about this clone: The antigen is not known.

Assay used: immunoSEQ multiplex PCR; TCRdb lists only in-frame clones, some missing. The sample lists about 110,000 clones, 70% to 90% seen once, with 2% to 2.5% in the top ten. The clonotype comes from an adult who received the AZD1222 COVID-19 vaccine. The starting material was peripheral blood, obtained 28 days after the second AZD1222 dose. The chain is built from TRBV20-1 and TRBJ2-7; 9 bases align to TRBD2. As DNA, the CDR3 is TGCAGTGCTAGTCGGACTAGCGAAAGTCTATCCTACGAGCAGTACTTC. This gives the protein CSASRTSESLSYEQYF.